A single sample is the source of the 19 T cell receptor beta chains below, sequenced in a study of blood T cell repertoires in COVID-19. The protocol was immunoSEQ multiplex PCR, while the TCRdb copy is restricted to in-frame clones and leaves out a portion. The sample holds 290,000 or so clones, around 90% seen once. Sequenced material: peripheral blood. The receptors were gathered from a man aged 18 to 29 with active or convalescent COVID-19.

This clone has only a few counts. The chain has TRBV13 and TRBJ1-6; D may be TRBD1 (5 bases). Germline V lookup: CDR1 PRHDT, CDR2 FYEKMQ (reference sequence). The ends were cut back, 0 bases at V and 9 bases at J, with 9 bases in the middle. The CDR3 runs to 14 residues. This CDR3 reads CASSLGGRISPLHF. The CDR3 DNA reads TGTGCCAGCAGCTTAGGGGGGCGCATTTCACCCCTCCACTTT. Variable domain in full (rest from reference TRBV13 and TRBJ1-6): AAGVIQSPRHLIKEKRETATLKCYPIPRHDTVYWYQQGPGQDPQFLISFYEKMQSDKGSIPDRFSAQQFSDYHSELNMSSLELGDSALYFCASSLGGRISPLHFGNGTRLTVT.

This rearrangement joins TRBV4-3 to TRBJ2-7, with D uncertain. Germline loops: CDR1 LGHNA, CDR2 YSLEER. CDR3 length: 15 amino acids. The V end was cut by 1 base, the J end by 1 base, with 11 bases between. The CDR3 loop reads CASSQGNSLSYEQYF. DNA for the CDR3: TGCGCCAGCAGCCAAGGAAACAGTTTATCCTACGAGCAGTACTTC.

The rearrangement uses TRBV19 and TRBJ2-7; TRBD1 matches at 8 bases. Germline-derived CDR1 and CDR2 are LNHDA and SQIVND (reference sequence). The junction had 5 bases not matched to a gene; V was cut back by 5 bases and J by 2 bases. The CDR3 runs to 14 residues. CDR3 protein: CASSRPGQAYEQYF. DNA for the CDR3: TGTGCCAGTAGTCGCCCGGGACAGGCCTACGAGCAGTACTTC.

The chain employs TRBV12-3 or TRBV12-4 and TRBJ1-2; D may be TRBD1 (5 bases). CDR3 length: 13 amino acids. V was cut by 2 bases and J by 8 bases, with 12 bases left in between. CDR3 sequence reads: CASSLSPGYGYTF. CDR3 DNA sequence: TGTGCCAGCAGTTTATCGCCAGGGTACGGCTACACCTTC.

The rearrangement joins TRBV7-7 to TRBJ2-2; 7 bases align to TRBD2. Germline lookup yields CDR1 SSHAT and CDR2 FNYEAQ (reference sequence). J gave up 6 bases and V 3 bases, and 1 base lay outside the gene matches. CDR3 length equals 13 residues. CDR3: CASSFRGAGELFF. Written as DNA, the CDR3 is TGTGCCAGCAGCTTCCGGGGGGCCGGGGAGCTGTTTTTT.

This sequence joins TRBV19 and TRBJ1-1; D is possibly TRBD1 (6 bases). Germline V gives CDR1 LNHDA, CDR2 SQIVND (reference sequence). The ends were cut back, 9 bases at V and 8 bases at J, with 22 bases in the middle. The CDR3 has 14 residues. Written as DNA, the CDR3 is TGTGCCAGCACATCGACAGGTGTGAAATTCGAAGCTTTCTTT. Protein product: CASTSTGVKFEAFF.

The chain is built from TRBV27 and TRBJ2-7; D is perhaps TRBD1 (5 bases). V shed 4 bases and J shed 3 bases, with 10 bases lying between them. CDR1 is MNHEY and CDR2 is SMNVEV in the germline V gene (reference sequence). The CDR3 is 13 amino acids. CDR3 DNA: TGTGCCAGCAGTTCGACAGCTAACTACGAGCAGTACTTC. This codes for CASSSTANYEQYF.

V is TRBV5-6 and J is TRBJ1-5; D gene unclear. Germline CDR1 SGHDT, CDR2 YYEEEE. The CDR3 sequence is 14 residues long. The V gene lost 2 bases and the J gene lost 7 bases, with 13 bases spanning the gap. The CDR3 DNA follows: TGTGCCAGCAGCTTTCGGGCGGGCTGGCAGCCCCAGCATTTT. This sequence encodes CASSFRAGWQPQHF.

In nucleotides, the CDR3 is TGTGCCAGCAGTGAAGCGCTCCAATTCCACGCGGCTGCGGGTGGCTACACCTTC. As protein: CASSEALQFHAAAGGYTF. This chain joins TRBV6-1 and TRBJ1-2; D is unresolved. Germline values: CDR1 MNHNS, CDR2 SASEGT. V lost 0 bases, J lost 7 bases, and 24 bases lay in between. The CDR3 runs to 18 residues.

The gene calls are TRBV7-9 and TRBJ1-6, with 7 bases matching TRBD1. The V gene's germline CDR1 is SEHNR and CDR2 FQNEAQ (reference sequence). CDR3 length equals 14 residues. The V gene end was trimmed by 5 bases and the J gene end by 7 bases; junction bases not matched to a gene: 5. The CDR3 nucleotides are TGTGCCAGCAGCCGGGACAGTCACAATTCACCCCTCCACTTT. It specifies CASSRDSHNSPLHF.

V is TRBV5-1 and J is TRBJ1-3, with a weak D call TRBD1 (5 bases). The CDR3 spans 13 residues. CDR1 is SGHRS and CDR2 is YFSETQ in the germline V gene. Trimming removed 6 bases at V and 2 bases at J, with 9 bases between. The CDR3 DNA sequence: TGCGCCAGCACCCAGGGTACTGGAAACACCATATATTTT. Amino acid sequence: CASTQGTGNTIYF.

The V and J genes are TRBV18 and TRBJ1-4; D remains ambiguous. The CDR3 has 14 residues. V was pared by 5 bases and J by 8 bases, with 15 bases between. Germline assignment: CDR1 KGHSH and CDR2 LQKENI. The CDR3 loop is CASSAGPDGEKLFF. The CDR3 DNA reads TGTGCCAGCTCAGCGGGCCCCGATGGAGAAAAACTGTTTTTT.

This sequence joins TRBV11-3 and TRBJ2-1; D may be TRBD2 (5 bases). Germline V gene lookup returns CDR1 SGHNT and CDR2 YENEEA. CDR3 size: 15 residues. Deletions cut 3 bases from V and 0 bases from J, with 9 bases between. CDR3 amino acids: CASSLTGSSYNEQFF. CDR3 sequence (DNA): TGTGCCAGCAGCTTGACGGGGAGCTCCTACAATGAGCAGTTCTTC.

The chain couples TRBV6-5 to TRBJ2-3, with D possibly matching TRBD1 (6 bases). Germline V gene lookup returns CDR1 MNHEY and CDR2 SVGAGI. With 6 bases removed from V and 0 bases from J, the gap between germline ends came to 13 bases. CDR3 length: 15 residues. The CDR3 loop is CASRKGGTSTDTQYF. The DNA of the CDR3 is TGTGCCAGCAGGAAAGGGGGAACTAGCACAGATACGCAGTATTTT.

The V gene is TRBV7-9, the J gene TRBJ2-5; 14 bases match TRBD2. The V gene end was trimmed by 5 bases and the J gene end by 2 bases; junction bases not matched to a gene: 7. Germline V gene data show CDR1 as SEHNR and CDR2 as FQNEAQ (reference sequence). This CDR3 is built from 17 residues. The CDR3 loop is CASSQGTSGSGQETQYF. Written as DNA, the CDR3 is TGTGCCAGCAGCCAGGGGACTAGCGGGAGTGGTCAAGAGACCCAGTACTTC.

Comment on this clone: No DNA is shown, since the ends of the CDR3 on it are uncertain; the CDR3 is the one TCRdb lists. The chain combines TRBV7-2 with TRBJ2-2; the table gives TRBD2 as D, unverified against the DNA. CDR1 SGHTA and CDR2 FQGNSA come from the germline V gene. The length of the CDR3 is 16 amino acids, counting both ends. The CDR3 here is CASSFGPGGRTGELFF.

V usage is TRBV7-2 and J usage is TRBJ1-5; D gene ambiguous. V was clipped by 2 bases and J by 6 bases, with 8 bases between them. Germline CDR1 and CDR2: SGHTA and FQGNSA. This CDR3 comprises 13 residues. The CDR3 DNA reads as TGTGCCAGCAGCTTAACGGGAACTCAGCCCCAGCATTTT. This codes for CASSLTGTQPQHF.

The gene calls are TRBV6-5 and TRBJ2-3; 14 bases agree with TRBD2. CDR1 and CDR2 from the germline V gene are MNHEY and SVGAGI. This CDR3 has 16 amino acids. Trimming cost V 4 bases and J 5 bases; bases outside gene matches: 5. The CDR3 spells CASSSLGLAGEDTQYF. CDR3 coding DNA: TGTGCCAGCAGTTCCTTGGGACTAGCGGGAGAAGATACGCAGTATTTT.

This clone was observed once. V and J are TRBV5-6 and TRBJ1-5, with D uncertain. CDR3 length equals 14 residues. Germline V lookup: CDR1 SGHDT, CDR2 YYEEEE. V lost 1 base and J 5 bases, leaving 10 bases between the germline ends. The CDR3 coding sequence is TGTGCCAGCAGCTTGTTCGGTACGGATCAGCCCCAGCATTTT. Protein: CASSLFGTDQPQHF. Variable domain in full (rest from reference TRBV5-6 and TRBJ1-5): DAGVTQSPTHLIKTRGQQVTLRCSPKSGHDTVSWYQQALGQGPQFIFQYYEEEERQRGNFPDRFSGHQFPNYSSELNVNALLLGDSALYLCASSLFGTDQPQHFGDGTRLSIL.